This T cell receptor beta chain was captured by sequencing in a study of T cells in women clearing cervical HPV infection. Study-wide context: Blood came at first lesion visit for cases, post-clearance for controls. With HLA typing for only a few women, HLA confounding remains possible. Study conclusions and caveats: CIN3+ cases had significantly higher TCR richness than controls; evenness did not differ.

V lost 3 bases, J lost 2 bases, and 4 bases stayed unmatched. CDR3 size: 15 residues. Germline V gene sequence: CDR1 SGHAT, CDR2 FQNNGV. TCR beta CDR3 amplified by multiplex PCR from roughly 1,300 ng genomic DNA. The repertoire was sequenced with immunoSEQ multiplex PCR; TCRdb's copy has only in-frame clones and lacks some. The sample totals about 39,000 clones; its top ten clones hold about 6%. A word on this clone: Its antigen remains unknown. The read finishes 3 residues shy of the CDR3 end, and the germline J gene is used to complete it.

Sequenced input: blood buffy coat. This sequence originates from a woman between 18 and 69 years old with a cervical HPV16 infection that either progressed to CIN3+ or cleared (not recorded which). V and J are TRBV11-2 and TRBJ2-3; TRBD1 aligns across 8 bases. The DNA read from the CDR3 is TGTGCCAGCAGCTTCGGGACAGGAGACACAGATACG. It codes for CASSFGTGDTDT. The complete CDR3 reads CASSFGTGDTDTQYF. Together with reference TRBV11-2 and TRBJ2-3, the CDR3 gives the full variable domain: EAGVAQSPRYKIIEKRQSVAFWCNPISGHATLYWYQQILGQGPKLLIQFQNNGVVDDSQLPKDRFSAERLKGVDSTLKIQPAKLEDSAVYLCASSFGTGDTDTQYFGPGTRLTVL.